This T cell receptor beta chain derives from a study of cytomegalovirus exposure and HLA in healthy donors. Whole-study context: Among 150 million to 200 million T cells, an earlier analysis found around 100 million unique TCR beta sequences.

V dropped 0 bases and J dropped 2; count of bases not matched to a gene: 1. The CDR3 extends over 16 amino acids. Germline CDR1 reads WNHNN; CDR2 reads SYGVQD (reference sequence). A word on this clone: The target antigen is unknown.

Overall study findings and caveats: Across donors, most TCRs were seen rarely, yet some public ones were widespread.

It was with 60 Vbeta and 13 Jbeta primers that the PCR ran. TCRdb keeps only in-frame clones here, not all; method: immunoSEQ multiplex PCR. The table has about 99,000 clones, approximately 79% seen once. The receptor's source is a man aged 60 to 69 in good health and CMV-seropositive. The V and J genes are TRBV10-1 and TRBJ2-2, with 9 bases aligning to TRBD2. Sequenced material: PBMCs. DNA for the CDR3: TGCGCCAGCAGTGAGTCGCGGGGGGGAAACACCGGGGAGCTGTTTTTT. It codes for CASSESRGGNTGELFF.